A selection of T cell receptor beta chains follows, all from one sample in a study of T cell responses to AZD1222 COVID-19 vaccine. Here immunoSEQ multiplex PCR was the method, and the copy in TCRdb shows in-frame clones only, minus some. This sample carries 200,000 or so clones, roughly 92% of them seen once, and the ten largest clones take roughly 1%. Source: peripheral blood, taken 28 days after the second AZD1222 dose. These receptors all come from an adult who received the AZD1222 COVID-19 vaccine. Both conserved end residues are part of each CDR3. The D gene is left open where the match is weak. Where a row states a size, it is once, few, many or the class of an expanded clone; other rows omit it.

TRBJ1-4 | - | - | TRBV14 | TGTGCCAGCAGCCAAGATGTCGGGAAAGGGCTGTTTTTT | CASSQDVGKGLFF
TRBJ1-6 | - | - | TRBV6-5 | TGTGCCAGCAGTTACAGGAGAGATCTCCGGAATTCACCCCTCCACTTT | CASSYRRDLRNSPLHF
TRBJ1-3 | - | - | TRBV7-8 | TGTGCCAGCAGCTTAGCGTCAGGAGGGGTCGGAAACACCATATATTTT | CASSLASGGVGNTIYF
TRBJ1-6 | - | - | TRBV5-5 | TGTGCCAGCAGCCCGTGGGAACAGGATAATTCACCCCTCCACTTT | CASSPWEQDNSPLHF
TRBJ1-2 | once | - | TRBV15 | TGTGCCACCAGCAGAGGGACCCCTTATGGCTACACCTTC | CATSRGTPYGYTF
TRBJ2-7 | - | - | TRBV5-1 | TGCGCCAGCAGCTTGGTTCCAAGCTCCTACGAGCAGTACTTC | CASSLVPSSYEQYF
TRBJ2-7 | - | - | TRBV15 | TGTGCCACCAGCAGAGATGGTGGGGCAGGGACTTCCTACGAGCAGTACTTC | CATSRDGGAGTSYEQYF
TRBJ1-2 | - | TRBD1 | TRBV7-9 | TGTGCCAGCAGCGGAAGACAGGGGGCGGACTATGGCTACACCTTC | CASSGRQGADYGYTF
TRBJ1-2 | - | - | TRBV15 | TGTGCCACCGCGAAGGACAGAAACTATGGCTACACCTTC | CATAKDRNYGYTF
TRBJ2-1 | - | TRBD2 | TRBV2 | TGTGCCAGCAGTATCGGACTAGCGGGGGGTGAGCAGTTCTTC | CASSIGLAGGEQFF
TRBJ1-6 | - | - | TRBV30 | TGTGCCTGGAGGTCCCAGGGAGAGGGTTCACCCCTCCACTTT | CAWRSQGEGSPLHF
TRBJ1-4 | - | TRBD1 | TRBV4-1 | TGCGCCAGCAGCCCTAAGGGACAGGGAAATGAAAAACTGTTTTTT | CASSPKGQGNEKLFF
TRBJ2-7 | - | - | TRBV10-2 | TGCGCCAGCAGTGAAGCCTACGAGCAGTACTTC | CASSEAYEQYF
TRBJ1-1 | - | - | TRBV11-1 | TGTGCCAGCAGCTTAGGAGTAAACACTGAAGCTTTCTTT | CASSLGVNTEAFF
TRBJ2-5 | - | - | TRBV19 | TGTGCCAGTAGTATCGGAAAAGAGACCCAGTACTTC | CASSIGKETQYF
TRBJ1-4 | - | TRBD1 | TRBV11-2 | TGTGCCAGCACCGGGATAAATACAGGGGGCACTAATGAAAAACTGTTTTTT | CASTGINTGGTNEKLFF
TRBJ1-1 | - | - | TRBV7-2 | TGTGCCAGCAGCTTAAGGGCCGCAGGGACGGACACTGAAGCTTTCTTT | CASSLRAAGTDTEAFF
TRBJ2-4 | - | TRBD1 | TRBV23-1 | TGCGCCAGCAGTCAACCCCCCGGGACAGGTTCTAGCGCCGGGTCAGCCAAAAACATTCAGTACTTC | CASSQPPGTGSSAGSAKNIQYF
TRBJ2-2 | - | - | TRBV19 | TGTGCCAGTAGTATAGGGGTTGGGGCGGGGGCCCCCGGGGAGCTGTTTTTT | CASSIGVGAGAPGELFF
TRBJ1-3 | - | - | TRBV14 | TGTGCCAGCAGCCTTGGCTTTGGGTCTGGAAACACCATATATTTT | CASSLGFGSGNTIYF
TRBJ1-1 | - | - | TRBV5-6 | TGTGCCAGCAGATTCGGGGACACTGAAGCTTTCTTT | CASRFGDTEAFF
TRBJ1-3 | - | - | TRBV6-6 | TGTGCCAGCATCAACGGGCAGGGGTCTGGAAACACCATATATTTT | CASINGQGSGNTIYF
TRBJ1-4 | - | - | TRBV5-1 | TGCGCCAGCAGCCGGGTCCCTCAGTTGAGCCCAACTAATGAAAAACTGTTTTTT | CASSRVPQLSPTNEKLFF
TRBJ2-1 | - | - | TRBV12-3/TRBV12-4 | TGTGCCAGCCGGTGGGGCGGGGCCTATGAGCAGTTCTTC | CASRWGGAYEQFF
TRBJ2-3 | - | - | TRBV6-5 | TGTGCCAGCAGCTTGACAGGTTCGCAAGATACGCAGTATTTT | CASSLTGSQDTQYF
TRBJ2-7 | - | - | TRBV5-5 | TGTGCCAGCAGCTTGGCCCAGGGTCCGTCCTGGGAGCAGTACTTC | CASSLAQGPSWEQYF
TRBJ1-2 | - | - | TRBV11-1 | TGTGCCAGCAGCTTAGCTGAGAGAAACTATGGCTACACCTTC | CASSLAERNYGYTF
TRBJ2-3 | - | - | TRBV5-4 | TGTGCCACCCAAAGGGCGCCTGGCACAGATACGCAGTATTTT | CATQRAPGTDTQYF
TRBJ1-2 | - | TRBD1 | TRBV7-3 | TGTGCCAGCAGCTTAGGGGGGACAGGGTTCAGTGGTGGCTACACCTTC | CASSLGGTGFSGGYTF
TRBJ2-7 | once | TRBD1 | TRBV13 | TGTGCCAGCAGCTTGGGACAGGGGTACTACGAGCAGTACTTC | CASSLGQGYYEQYF
TRBJ2-6 | - | - | TRBV27 | TGTGCCAGCTTAGTCTCAGGGAGAAGTGGGATTGGGGCCAACGTCCTGACTTTC | CASLVSGRSGIGANVLTF
TRBJ2-3 | once | - | TRBV5-1 | TGCGCCAGCAGCCCGCAGACAGACACAGATACGCAGTATTTT | CASSPQTDTDTQYF
TRBJ1-2 | - | TRBD1 | TRBV6-5 | TGTGCCAGCAGAAGCCGGGACAGGGGTGACTATGGCTACACCTTC | CASRSRDRGDYGYTF
TRBJ1-5 | - | TRBD1 | TRBV3-1/TRBV3-2 | TGTGCCAGCAGCCAGGGACAGGGTAATCAGCCCCAGCATTTT | CASSQGQGNQPQHF
TRBJ2-1 | - | - | TRBV29-1 | TGCAGCGTTGACCAGGGCACCAATGAGCAGTTCTTC | CSVDQGTNEQFF
TRBJ1-1 | - | TRBD1 | TRBV19 | TGTGCCAGTAGTGCCCCGAACAGGGGCCTCCCCACTGAAGCTTTCTTT | CASSAPNRGLPTEAFF
TRBJ2-3 | - | TRBD1 | TRBV10-3 | TGTGCCATCAGTGAGGGGGACAGCCTAAGCACAGATACGCAGTATTTT | CAISEGDSLSTDTQYF
TRBJ1-6 | - | - | TRBV5-8 | TGTGCCAGCACCCCAACCTACGGGGGCTATAATTCACCCCTCCACTTT | CASTPTYGGYNSPLHF
TRBJ2-4 | - | - | TRBV6-1 | TGTGCCAGCAGTGAAGCGTTTCTCATTCAGTACTTC | CASSEAFLIQYF
TRBJ2-4 | - | TRBD1 | TRBV28 | TGTGCCAGCAGCTCGGACAGGCAAGGCAGCATTCAGTACTTC | CASSSDRQGSIQYF
TRBJ1-5 | - | - | TRBV6-6 | TGTGCCAGCAGGTCCTCCAGGGACAATCAGCCCCAGCATTTT | CASRSSRDNQPQHF
TRBJ2-2 | - | - | TRBV5-1 | TGCGCCAGCAGCTTGGACAGGGAAGGCGGGGAGCTGTTTTTT | CASSLDREGGELFF